A single sample gave rise to the 26 T cell receptor beta chains below, sequenced in a study of T cell responses to AZD1222 COVID-19 vaccine. Assay: immunoSEQ multiplex PCR; the TCRdb copy retains only in-frame clones and omits some. The sample gives around 160,000 clones, around 86% of which show up once; around 4.1% is in the top ten. The sequenced sample was peripheral blood, obtained on day 0 of MenACWY control vaccination. The receptors originated from an adult in good health.

The chain couples TRBV6-5 to TRBJ2-7, with a tentative D call TRBD1 (5 bases). V lost 6 bases, J lost 4 bases, and 13 bases lay in between. CDR1 MNHEY and CDR2 SVGAGI come from the germline V gene. This CDR3 contains 13 residues. This chain's CDR3 is CASRETEEYEQYV. DNA of the CDR3: TGTGCCAGCAGGGAGACAGAGGAGTACGAGCAGTACGTC.

The chain carries TRBV6-1 and TRBJ2-4, with 15 bases matching TRBD2. V lost 4 bases to trimming and J lost 0 bases; unmatched junction nucleotides: 10. This CDR3 comprises 20 residues. Germline values: CDR1 MNHNS, CDR2 SASEGT. The CDR3 DNA is TGTGCCAGCAGTGCGTCACCGGGACTAGCGGGGGGACGAGCCAAAAACATTCAGTACTTC. Residues: CASSASPGLAGGRAKNIQYF.

The chain joins TRBV30 to TRBJ1-5, with a weak D call TRBD1 (5 bases). This CDR3 contains 15 residues. V was cut by 0 bases and J by 3 bases, with 12 bases left in between. Looked up from germline, CDR1 is GTSNPN and CDR2 is SVGIG (reference sequence). CDR3 sequence: CAWSVHGGNNQPQHF. CDR3 coding DNA: TGTGCCTGGAGTGTACATGGGGGTAACAATCAGCCCCAGCATTTT.

This clone was seen just once. This chain uses TRBV7-9 with TRBJ1-4; D may be TRBD1 (6 bases). The ends were cut back, 7 bases at V and 2 bases at J, with 14 bases in the middle. Germline CDR1 reads SEHNR; CDR2 reads FQNEAQ (reference sequence). The CDR3 sequence is 15 residues long. CDR3 amino acids: CASIPGEGTNEKLFF. The DNA for the CDR3 is TGTGCCAGCATCCCAGGGGAAGGGACTAATGAAAAACTGTTTTTT.

CDR3 loop: CASRLAFDSNQPQHF. The CDR3 nucleotides read TGTGCCAGCAGGCTCGCGTTTGATAGCAATCAGCCCCAGCATTTT. The chain has TRBV6-5 and TRBJ1-5, with no clear D. The CDR3 extends over 15 amino acids. Between the trimmed V and J ends, which lost 6 bases and 0 bases, there was a span of 12 bases. Germline CDR1 MNHEY, CDR2 SVGAGI.

V is TRBV28 and J is TRBJ2-1, with 12 bases lining up with TRBD2. The germline V gene has CDR1 MDHEN and CDR2 SYDVKM. Trimming removed 5 bases from V and 2 bases from J; junction bases left unmatched: 4. The CDR3 has 16 amino acids. CDR3 region: CASSTSSGGAYNEQFF. The CDR3 nucleotides read TGTGCCAGCAGTACTTCTAGCGGGGGGGCCTACAATGAGCAGTTCTTC.

The V call is TRBV18, the J call TRBJ1-2, with TRBD1 identical over 11 bases. Germline CDR1 is KGHSH and CDR2 is LQKENI. This CDR3 region has 15 residues. J lost 4 bases, V lost 3 bases, and 4 bases had no gene match. The CDR3 bases are TGTGCCAGCTCACCCGGGACAGGGGGAGGCTATGGCTACACCTTC. This translates into CASSPGTGGGYGYTF.

This chain uses TRBV9 with TRBJ1-2; D is possibly TRBD1 (6 bases). V lost 0 bases and J lost 4, with 16 bases in between. This CDR3 region has 16 residues. In germline, CDR1 is SGDLS, CDR2 YYNGEE. CDR3 amino acids: CASSVGETGAGYGYTF. In DNA form, the CDR3 reads TGTGCCAGCAGCGTAGGGGAAACGGGGGCGGGCTATGGCTACACCTTC.

This clone came up many times. The genes are TRBV21-1 and TRBJ1-5; TRBD1, as called in the table, went unchecked against the DNA. TRBV21-1 is a listed pseudogene. The CDR3 sequence is 14 residues long. This CDR3 is CASDRDSRGQPQHF. The CDR3 DNA reads as TGTGCCAGCGATCGGGACAGTCGGGGTCAGCCCCAGCATTTT.

This sequence joins TRBV19 and TRBJ1-1; D is uncertain. This CDR3 comprises 15 residues. Germline CDR1 reads LNHDA; CDR2 reads SQIVND (reference sequence). V was clipped by 3 bases and J by 0 bases, with 11 bases between them. The CDR3 DNA reads TGTGCCAGTAGTATCTCGGACCAAATGAACACTGAAGCTTTCTTT. It encodes CASSISDQMNTEAFF.

The chain couples TRBV30 to TRBJ2-2; D unclear. Germline CDR1 GTSNPN, CDR2 SVGIG (reference sequence). This CDR3 comprises 13 residues. Trimming stripped 2 bases from V and 3 bases from J, with 7 bases between. The CDR3 coding sequence is TGTGCCTGGAGTCGCAAGCACACCGGGGAGCTGTTTTTT. It is translated as CAWSRKHTGELFF.

The rearrangement joins TRBV14 to TRBJ1-2; tentative D call: TRBD1 (5 bases). The CDR3 runs 17 residues. Germline lookup yields CDR1 SGHDN and CDR2 FVKESK. With 4 bases removed from V and 8 bases from J, the gap between germline ends came to 26 bases. The CDR3 DNA is TGTGCCAGCAGCCCGGGGGGGACCGGGACCGCCAGCGGAGGCTACACCTTC. Protein product: CASSPGGTGTASGGYTF.

The V and J genes are TRBV6-4 and TRBJ2-3, with 13 positions matching TRBD2. The CDR3 length is 16 residues. The J segment lost 0 bases and the V segment lost 5 bases, leaving 2 bases of the junction unmatched. Germline V lookup: CDR1 MRHNA, CDR2 SNTAGT. CDR3 in amino acids: CASSPTSGGSTDTQYF. The CDR3 DNA is TGTGCCAGCAGTCCGACTAGCGGGGGGAGCACAGATACGCAGTATTTT.

This clone was seen more than once but under ten times. The V and J genes are TRBV10-3 and TRBJ1-4; D not certain. The CDR3 extends over 13 amino acids. CDR1 is ENHRY and CDR2 is SYGVKD in the germline V gene. Deletions cut 7 bases from V and 4 bases from J, with 10 bases between. The CDR3 DNA is TGTGCCATCAATCAGAGGCTTAATGAAAAACTGTTTTTT. This gives the protein CAINQRLNEKLFF.

The rearrangement links TRBV7-2 to TRBJ2-7; 11 positions agree with TRBD2. The CDR3 has 14 residues. Germline V gene sequence: CDR1 SGHTA, CDR2 FQGNSA. J lost 3 bases, V lost 5 bases, and 3 bases had no gene match. DNA for the CDR3: TGTGCCAGCAGCACCCTAGCGGGGGGCTACGAGCAGTACTTC. This codes for CASSTLAGGYEQYF.

This chain joins TRBV5-1 and TRBJ1-6; TRBD1 aligns across 8 bases. Germline trimming cut 3 bases from V and 7 bases from J; bases unmatched to any gene: 9. The CDR3 length is 16 residues. Per germline, CDR1 SGHRS and CDR2 YFSETQ. The CDR3 protein is CASSSGQAARNSPLHF. The CDR3 nucleotides are TGCGCCAGCAGCTCGGGACAGGCCGCCAGGAATTCACCCCTCCACTTT.

The chain carries TRBV7-2 and TRBJ2-1; perhaps TRBD2 as D (5 bases). Deletions cut 5 bases from V and 1 base from J, with 12 bases between. The CDR3 sequence is 15 residues long. In germline, CDR1 is SGHTA, CDR2 FQGNSA. The CDR3 bases are TGTGCCAGCAGCGAGGACGGGATATCCTACAATGAGCAGTTCTTC. Its translation: CASSEDGISYNEQFF.

The rearrangement joins TRBV14 to TRBJ2-2, with 7 bases aligning to TRBD1. V was clipped by 3 bases and J by 7 bases; unmatched bases: 11. The length of the CDR3 is 16 residues. CDR1 and CDR2 from the germline V gene are SGHDN and FVKESK. The CDR3 DNA reads as TGTGCCAGCAGCCAGAACAGGGGAATGGTGCACGGGGAGCTGTTTTTT. Residues: CASSQNRGMVHGELFF.

The chain uses TRBV5-1 and TRBJ2-1, with D possibly being TRBD1 or TRBD2 (5 bases each). The V gene lost 0 bases and the J gene lost 10 bases, with 17 bases spanning the gap. Germline CDR1 and CDR2: SGHRS and YFSETQ. The CDR3 totals 15 residues. This chain's CDR3 is CASSLALGVEGEQFF. The CDR3 nucleotides read TGCGCCAGCAGCTTGGCCTTGGGGGTAGAAGGGGAGCAGTTCTTC.

The genes are TRBV7-9 and TRBJ2-2; 9 nucleotides match TRBD1. Germline V gene lookup returns CDR1 SEHNR and CDR2 FQNEAQ (reference sequence). Losses at the gene ends were 6 bases for V and 3 bases for J; bases not matched to a gene: 8. This CDR3 region has 16 residues. The CDR3 DNA sequence: TGTGCCAGCAGGGGACAGGGCCAGCGTTACACCGGGGAGCTGTTTTTT. Protein product: CASRGQGQRYTGELFF.

This clone showed up just a few times. The chain links TRBV7-3 to TRBJ1-4; 9 nucleotides match TRBD1. The germline CDR1 and CDR2 sequences are SGHTA and FQGTGA. This CDR3 has 13 residues. V shed 5 bases, J shed 8 bases, and the junction held 3 bases outside the gene matches. The CDR3, as DNA: TGTGCCAGCAGCCGGGGACAGGGCGAAAAACTGTTTTTT. This translates into CASSRGQGEKLFF. The variable domain in full, completed from reference TRBV7-3 and TRBJ1-4, reads GAGVSQTPSNKVTEKGKYVELRCDPISGHTALYWYRQSLGQGPEFLIYFQGTGAADDSGLPNDRFFAVRPEGSVSTLKIQRTERGDSAVYLCASSRGQGEKLFFGSGTQLSVL.

The rearrangement joins TRBV6-4 to TRBJ1-5, with TRBD1 matching 8 bases. Looked up from germline, CDR1 is MRHNA and CDR2 is SNTAGT. CDR3 size: 15 residues. The junction had 7 bases not matched to a gene; V was cut back by 3 bases and J by 6 bases. CDR3 sequence: CASSEGQGASQPQHF. The CDR3 nucleotides are TGTGCCAGCAGTGAAGGGCAGGGGGCATCTCAGCCCCAGCATTTT.

This clone has only one observation. The chain combines TRBV9 with TRBJ2-5, with TRBD2 matching over 9 bases. Losses at the gene ends were 3 bases for V and 3 bases for J; bases not matched to a gene: 6. Germline V lookup: CDR1 SGDLS, CDR2 YYNGEE. The CDR3 spans 15 residues. The CDR3: CASSAWSSGEETQYF. The CDR3 DNA is TGTGCCAGCAGCGCATGGTCTAGCGGGGAAGAGACCCAGTACTTC.

The genes are TRBV19 and TRBJ1-3, with 8 nucleotides matching TRBD1. This CDR3 is 16 amino acids long. Germline CDR1 is LNHDA and CDR2 is SQIVND (reference sequence). Trimming removed 4 bases from V and 0 bases from J; junction bases left unmatched: 5. CDR3 sequence (DNA): TGTGCCAGTAGTAGGTTCGGGACAGGCTCTGGAAACACCATATATTTT. Amino acid sequence: CASSRFGTGSGNTIYF.

The chain uses TRBV14 and TRBJ2-7, with 10 nucleotides matching TRBD1. The CDR3 contains 17 residues. The germline V gene encodes CDR1 SGHDN and CDR2 FVKESK. V was pared by 0 bases and J by 1 base, with 6 bases of the junction left unmatched. The CDR3: CASSQDGRTGGSYEQYF. The DNA for the CDR3 is TGTGCCAGCAGCCAAGATGGCCGGACAGGGGGTTCCTACGAGCAGTACTTC.

At least ten counts were recorded for this clone. Within the sample, other DNA sequences also encode this same CDR3. CDR3 sequence (DNA): TGTGCCAGCAGCCAAGGCGGGGAAGCTTTCTTT. Translated: CASSQGGEAFF. The rearrangement joins TRBV3-1 (or the pseudogene TRBV3-2) to TRBJ1-1; D unresolved. V gave up 1 base and J gave up 8 bases, with 5 bases separating them. CDR1 is LGHDT, CDR2 YNNKEL, per germline (reference sequence). The CDR3 is made up of 11 amino acids.